Each of the 17 T cell receptor beta chains below was sequenced from the same sample in a study of blood T cells in healthy people across ages (dated by TCRdb to 2014 to 2015). Libraries came from 5' RACE. Sequencing took place on an Illumina HiSeq 2500. A second PCR of 7 to 11 cycles was performed with a sample-barcoded 5' primer and a J-beta primer mix. The public reads were reanalyzed by TCRdb: fastp trimming at Q25, MiXCR alignment, in-frame beta chains only. Rows are combined by CDR3 protein, so each entry shows the most common genes and DNA. The sample yields some 550,000 distinct CDR3 sequences; roughly 43% were counted once. The ten largest clones capture 20% to 25% of the sample. The specimen sequenced was blood. Receptors were obtained from a man at least 80 years old in good health.

CDR3 in amino acids: CASSQPGQVTEAFF. The CDR3 DNA reads as TGTGCCAGCAGCCAACCGGGACAGGTTACTGAAGCTTTCTTT. This chain connects TRBV3-1 to TRBJ1-1, with 8 bases lining up with TRBD1. The junction had 4 bases not matched to a gene; V was cut back by 2 bases and J by 5 bases. CDR3 length equals 14 residues. Germline V gives CDR1 LGHDT, CDR2 YNNKEL (reference sequence).

This rearrangement joins TRBV5-1 to TRBJ2-3, with 9 bases identical to TRBD2. Germline loops: CDR1 SGHRS, CDR2 YFSETQ. CDR3 length: 16 residues. Trimming took 4 bases from V and 4 from J; bases not matched to a gene: 10. The CDR3: CASSKGLAPSADTQYF. CDR3 DNA: TGCGCCAGCAGCAAAGGACTAGCGCCTAGCGCAGATACGCAGTATTTT.

This clonotype came up once. This chain uses TRBV29-1 with TRBJ1-1; maybe TRBD1 (6 bases). The CDR3 consists of 13 residues. Trimming removed 7 bases at V and 1 base at J, with 13 bases between. Per the germline V gene, CDR1 is SQVTM and CDR2 is ANQGSEA. CDR3 coding DNA: TGCAGCGGGCAGGGGCAGCCGAACACTGAAGCTTTCTTT. Its protein product is CSGQGQPNTEAFF.

This clonotype was observed a handful of times. CDR3 DNA sequence: TGCAGTGCACCGAGCGGGAGGGCCATCCAAGAGACCCAGTACTTC. It encodes CSAPSGRAIQETQYF. This sequence joins TRBV20-1 and TRBJ2-5; 10 bases match TRBD2. Germline lookup yields CDR1 DFQATT and CDR2 SNEGSKA (reference sequence). With V trimmed by 6 bases and J by 1 base, 8 bases remained unmatched. This CDR3 is built from 15 residues.

In its sample, this clonotype was seen many times. The chain links TRBV6-5 to TRBJ2-3, with TRBD2 as a possible D gene (6 bases). Trimming pared 0 bases from V and 4 bases from J, leaving 14 bases between. Germline-derived CDR1 and CDR2 are MNHEY and SVGAGI. The CDR3 covers 16 residues. CDR3 sequence (DNA): TGTGCCAGCAGTTACTCGACCCCTTGGAGGGCAGATACGCAGTATTTT. It is translated as CASSYSTPWRADTQYF.

The J gene is TRBJ1-1, the V gene TRBV7-9, with D possibly TRBD1 on 6 matching bases. The V gene lost 5 bases and the J gene lost 4 bases, with 20 bases spanning the gap. Germline V gives CDR1 SEHNR, CDR2 FQNEAQ (reference sequence). The CDR3 has 16 residues. In nucleotides, the CDR3 is TGTGCCAGCAGCCCCAGCACCCAGGGGCCCAGCACTGAAGCTTTCTTT. This gives the protein CASSPSTQGPSTEAFF. The complete variable domain, with remaining parts taken from reference TRBV7-9 and TRBJ1-1, reads DTGVSQNPRHKITKRGQNVTFRCDPISEHNRLYWYRQTLGQGPEFLTYFQNEAQLEKSRLLSDRFSAERPKGSFSTLEIQRTEQGDSAMYLCASSPSTQGPSTEAFFGQGTRLTVV.

The chain has TRBV12-3 or TRBV12-4 and TRBJ2-6; D might be TRBD1 (6 bases). V lost 3 bases, J lost 3 bases, and 12 bases lay in between. CDR3 length equals 16 residues. The CDR3 DNA is TGTGCCAGCAGTTTGTGGGGGCAGGGTGGGGCCAACGTCCTGACTTTC. Translated, it gives CASSLWGQGGANVLTF.

The chain links TRBV4-2 to TRBJ2-7, with TRBD2 matching over 8 bases. Germline CDR1 and CDR2: LGHNA and YNFKEQ. The CDR3 extends over 18 amino acids. After removal of 0 bases from V and 4 bases from J, the junction contained 14 bases not matched to a gene. This chain's CDR3 is CASSQDESSGVDFYEQYF. Written as DNA, the CDR3 is TGTGCCAGCAGCCAAGATGAAAGTAGCGGGGTCGATTTTTACGAGCAGTACTTC.

The genes are TRBV27 and TRBJ2-7; D call uncertain. Germline-derived CDR1 and CDR2 are MNHEY and SMNVEV (reference sequence). V lost 6 bases and J 0 bases, leaving 12 bases between the germline ends. This CDR3 contains 14 residues. The CDR3 loop reads CASRPVGSSYEQYF. The CDR3 region has the DNA TGTGCCAGCAGACCCGTGGGCAGCTCCTACGAGCAGTACTTC.

There are a few counts of this clonotype. One end of the junction is discordant with germline, which a read error may explain. V gene TRBV5-6 combines with J gene TRBJ2-5; no reliable D call. Germline V lookup: CDR1 SGHDT, CDR2 YYEEEE. The CDR3 covers 14 residues. CDR3 sequence (DNA): TGTGCCAGCAGTTTGGGGTACACCCAAGAGACCCAGTACTTC. This encodes CASSLGYTQETQYF.

This clonotype was counted a few times. The chain couples TRBV29-1 to TRBJ2-1; 9 nucleotides agree with TRBD2. J lost 8 bases, V lost 4 bases, and 12 bases had no gene match. Germline V gene sequence: CDR1 SQVTM, CDR2 ANQGSEA. This CDR3 contains 15 residues. The CDR3 is CSVVNLAGVGDEQFF. The CDR3 DNA is TGCAGCGTTGTAAACTTAGCGGGAGTAGGGGATGAGCAGTTCTTC.

The chain combines TRBV5-4 with TRBJ2-3, with 11 nucleotides matching TRBD1. Germline V gene sequence: CDR1 SGHNT, CDR2 YYREEE (reference sequence). The ends lost 7 bases at V and 0 bases at J; junction bases unmatched: 7. The CDR3 sequence is 16 residues long. The CDR3 region is CASGRTGGYSTDTQYF. CDR3 DNA sequence: TGTGCCAGCGGCAGGACAGGGGGCTACAGCACAGATACGCAGTATTTT.

As regards this clonotype: A much larger clone sits a single nucleotide away, making a read error possible. This rearrangement joins TRBV5-1 to TRBJ2-7; 7 bases line up with TRBD1. Germline V gene sequence: CDR1 SGHRS, CDR2 YFSETQ. This CDR3 has 13 amino acids. V lost 2 bases to trimming and J lost 5 bases; unmatched junction nucleotides: 4. CDR3 bases: TGCGCCAGCAGCTTCGACAGGGCCGACGAGCAGTACTTC. This sequence encodes CASSFDRADEQYF.

CDR3 sequence (DNA): TGTGCCAGGGGGTCTTCCAATGAGCAGTTCTTC. It codes for CARGSSNEQFF. The chain couples TRBV21-1 to TRBJ2-1. TRBV21-1 is labeled a pseudogene. The CDR3 sequence is 11 residues long.

This sequence joins TRBV20-1 and TRBJ2-4; 9 bases fit TRBD1. The end of the DNA aligns better with TRBJ2-7, so the J call may be wrong. Germline CDR1 DFQATT, CDR2 SNEGSKA (reference sequence). The CDR3 length is 15 residues. CDR3 in amino acids: CSANNRGREGYEQYF. In DNA form, the CDR3 reads TGCAGTGCTAACAACAGGGGGCGCGAGGGCTACGAGCAGTACTTC.

The chain is built from TRBV12-3 or TRBV12-4 and TRBJ1-5; 7 bases align to TRBD1. With V trimmed by 5 bases and J by 7 bases, 8 bases remained unmatched. The CDR3 loop spans 14 amino acids. CDR3 DNA sequence: TGTGCCAGCAGTGCGACAGGGACGGGCCAGCCCCAGCATTTT. This gives the protein CASSATGTGQPQHF.

This clonotype has a single count. The genes are TRBV18 and TRBJ2-3; the D gene is possibly TRBD2 (7 bases). With 4 bases removed from V and 6 bases from J, the gap between germline ends came to 17 bases. Germline V gene lookup returns CDR1 KGHSH and CDR2 LQKENI. CDR3 size: 15 residues. DNA for the CDR3: TGTGCCAGCTCACGCGAGGCGGGGGCGAGGGATACGCAGTATTTT. It codes for CASSREAGARDTQYF.